The clone carrying this TCR beta chain was seen repeatedly, ten times or more. No antigen is known for it. The junction had 8 bases not matched to a gene; V was cut back by 4 bases and J by 3 bases. This CDR3 spans 16 amino acids. Germline CDR1 and CDR2: SGDLS and YYNGEE. TCRdb redid the calling of the 5' RACE reads with MiXCR, one entry per CDR3 protein. The sample includes some 8,600 distinct CDR3 sequences, roughly 3.9% seen only once; the top ten take 8.5% to 12%. The entry originates in a study of CD8 T cells in ankylosing spondylitis. Study-level results: Characteristic of ankylosing spondylitis blood, it appeared, was a TCR beta motif comprising 7 to 9 highly homologous variants.

The chain couples TRBV9 to TRBJ2-1; 9 bases align to TRBD1. The TCR was taken from a female donor with ankylosing spondylitis or in good health (not recorded which). The sample comprised blood, either unsorted or a sorted T cell fraction (not recorded which). CDR3 nucleotides: TGTGCCAGCAGCCTTGGGTGGGACAGGGTCTACAATGAGCAGTTCTTC. Residues: CASSLGWDRVYNEQFF.